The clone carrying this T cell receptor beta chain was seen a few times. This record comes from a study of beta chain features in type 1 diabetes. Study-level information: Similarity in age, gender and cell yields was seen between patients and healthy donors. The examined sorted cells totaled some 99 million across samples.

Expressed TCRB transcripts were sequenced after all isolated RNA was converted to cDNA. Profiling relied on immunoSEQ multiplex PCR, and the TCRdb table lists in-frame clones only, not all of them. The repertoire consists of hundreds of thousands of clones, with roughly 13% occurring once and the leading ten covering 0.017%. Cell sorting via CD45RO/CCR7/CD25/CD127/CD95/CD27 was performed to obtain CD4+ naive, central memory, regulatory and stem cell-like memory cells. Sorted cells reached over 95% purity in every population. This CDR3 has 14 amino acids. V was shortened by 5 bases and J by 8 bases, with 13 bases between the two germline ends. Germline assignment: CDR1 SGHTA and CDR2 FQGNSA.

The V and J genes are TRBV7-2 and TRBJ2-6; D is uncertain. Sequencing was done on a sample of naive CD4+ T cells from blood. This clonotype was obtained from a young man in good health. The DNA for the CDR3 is TGTGCCAGCAGCCCAGGAACAGTACCCAACGTCCTGACTTTC. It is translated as CASSPGTVPNVLTF.